A single sample gave rise to the 28 T cell receptor beta chains below, sequenced in a study of blood T cell repertoires in COVID-19. TCRdb's table, derived via immunoSEQ multiplex PCR, lists solely in-frame clones and lacks some. Of roughly 170,000 clones in the sample, about 85% are singletons; the top ten hold approximately 1.2%. Sequences were obtained from peripheral blood. The receptors stem from a man aged 60 to 69 who had recovered from COVID-19.

The chain couples TRBV5-6 to TRBJ1-5; weak D call: TRBD1 (6 bases). The CDR3 sequence is 14 residues long. CDR1 SGHDT and CDR2 YYEEEE come from the germline V gene. Trimming pared 3 bases from V and 3 bases from J, leaving 10 bases between. CDR3 DNA: TGTGCCAGCAGCTACACAGGGAACAATCAGCCCCAGCATTTT. Its protein product is CASSYTGNNQPQHF.

The chain employs TRBV4-2 and TRBJ2-1, with a possible D match to TRBD2 (7 bases). The germline gives CDR1 LGHNA, CDR2 YNFKEQ. The CDR3 loop spans 15 amino acids. Deletions cut 1 base from V and 6 bases from J, with 13 bases between. In DNA, the CDR3 is TGTGCCAGCAGCCAAGTTGGCGGGGGCTCCAATGAGCAGTTCTTC. It codes for CASSQVGGGSNEQFF.

The genes are TRBV18 and TRBJ2-5; TRBD1 might be the D (5 bases). V lost 5 bases and J lost 1, with 5 bases in between. Per the germline V gene, CDR1 is KGHSH and CDR2 is LQKENI. The CDR3 loop spans 12 amino acids. The CDR3 region has the DNA TGTGCCAGCTCAAGGGGCCAAGAGACCCAGTACTTC. As protein: CASSRGQETQYF.

The chain combines TRBV6-5 with TRBJ1-1; D gene uncertain. Per germline, CDR1 MNHEY and CDR2 SVGAGI. The V and J ends lost 6 bases and 3 bases respectively, with 11 bases between them. CDR3 length: 13 residues. CDR3 sequence (DNA): TGTGCCAGCAGAGTCGAAGCGGACACTGAAGCTTTCTTT. Translating it yields CASRVEADTEAFF.

CDR3 nucleotides: TGTGCCAGCAGCGCCCGCGGCGGAACTAACTATGGCTACACCTTC. Its protein product is CASSARGGTNYGYTF. The chain links TRBV9 to TRBJ1-2; no reliable D call. The V gene's germline CDR1 is SGDLS and CDR2 YYNGEE. The CDR3 has 15 amino acids. V shed 3 bases and J shed 0 bases, with 12 bases lying between them.

The V and J genes are TRBV5-4 and TRBJ1-1; 7 bases fit TRBD1. Trimming cost V 0 bases and J 5 bases; bases outside gene matches: 4. Germline lookup yields CDR1 SGHNT and CDR2 YYREEE (reference sequence). The CDR3 is made up of 14 amino acids. The CDR3 DNA reads as TGTGCCAGCAGCTTGGCCGACAGGGTTACTGAAGCTTTCTTT. This encodes CASSLADRVTEAFF. Drawing the rest from reference TRBV5-4 and TRBJ1-1, the complete variable domain is ETGVTQSPTHLIKTRGQQVTLRCSSQSGHNTVSWYQQALGQGPQFIFQYYREEENGRGNFPPRFSGLQFPNYSSELNVNALELDDSALYLCASSLADRVTEAFFGQGTRLTVV.

J is TRBJ1-2 and V is TRBV5-4, with D perhaps TRBD1 (6 bases). Trimming took off 7 bases at V and 1 base at J, with 17 bases between the two ends. Germline V gene lookup returns CDR1 SGHNT and CDR2 YYREEE (reference sequence). The CDR3 spans 15 residues. The CDR3 region is CASSDSTPLNYGYTF. The CDR3, as DNA: TGTGCCAGCTCGGACAGCACTCCTCTTAACTATGGCTACACCTTC.

This clone appeared a few times. The chain carries TRBV5-4 and TRBJ2-2, with 7 bases fitting TRBD1. Germline V gene lookup returns CDR1 SGHNT and CDR2 YYREEE (reference sequence). The CDR3 has 16 residues. Trimming cost V 2 bases and J 3 bases; bases outside gene matches: 7. The CDR3 is CASSFGGGTDTGELFF. CDR3 DNA: TGTGCCAGCAGCTTCGGTGGTGGGACAGACACCGGGGAGCTGTTTTTT.

The gene calls are TRBV6-5 and TRBJ2-7, with D perhaps TRBD2 (6 bases). This CDR3 spans 14 amino acids. Trimming removed 0 bases from V and 3 bases from J, with 9 bases in between. Looked up from germline, CDR1 is MNHEY and CDR2 is SVGAGI. The DNA of the CDR3 is TGTGCCAGCAGTTACTCGTCTAGCGTCTACGAGCAGTACTTC. Translation: CASSYSSSVYEQYF.

This chain uses TRBV12-3 or TRBV12-4 with TRBJ1-1, with D possibly being TRBD1 (5 bases). CDR3 length: 13 residues. V lost 6 bases, J lost 1 base, and 9 bases lay in between. The CDR3 is CASRTTENTEAFF. CDR3 nucleotides: TGTGCCAGCAGAACGACAGAGAACACTGAAGCTTTCTTT.

The gene calls are TRBV28 and TRBJ1-2; perhaps TRBD1 as D (6 bases). V lost 3 bases and J lost 8, with 7 bases in between. The CDR3 is 11 amino acids. Germline assignment: CDR1 MDHEN and CDR2 SYDVKM. The CDR3 region has the DNA TGTGCCAGCAGTTTTGGGGGCGGCTACACCTTC. Encoded protein: CASSFGGGYTF.

This clone turned up a few times. The chain links TRBV19 to TRBJ2-3, with TRBD2 matching over 11 bases. The V segment lost 3 bases and the J segment 2 bases; nucleotides outside the gene matches: 4. The CDR3 runs to 16 residues. Germline lookup yields CDR1 LNHDA and CDR2 SQIVND (reference sequence). The CDR3 region has the DNA TGTGCCAGTAGTATCAGACTAGCGGGGAACACAGATACGCAGTATTTT. Its translation is CASSIRLAGNTDTQYF.

The V gene is TRBV18, the J gene TRBJ1-1; maybe TRBD1 (6 bases). There are 15 residues in the CDR3. Germline CDR1 reads KGHSH; CDR2 reads LQKENI. The V and J ends lost 6 bases and 3 bases respectively, with 17 bases between them. DNA for the CDR3: TGTGCCAGCTCGATCGGGTGGGAGGGGGACACTGAAGCTTTCTTT. It translates to CASSIGWEGDTEAFF.

The chain joins TRBV7-6 to TRBJ1-1; D possibly corresponds to TRBD1 (5 bases). Trimming took 5 bases from V and 5 from J, leaving 12 bases between them. Germline CDR1 SGHVS, CDR2 FNYEAQ. The CDR3 extends over 13 amino acids. The chain's CDR3 is CASSAMTETEAFF. The CDR3 region has the DNA TGTGCCAGCAGCGCAATGACAGAGACTGAAGCTTTCTTT.

This clone has only one observation. The rearrangement uses TRBV27 and TRBJ1-2, with D possibly being TRBD1 (5 bases). Trimming took 5 bases from V and 6 from J, leaving 16 bases between them. Germline V gives CDR1 MNHEY, CDR2 SMNVEV (reference sequence). The CDR3 covers 14 residues. CDR3 region: CASSKYRLDNGYTF. CDR3 nucleotides: TGTGCCAGCAGTAAATACAGGTTAGACAATGGCTACACCTTC.

The chain has TRBV3-1 (or the pseudogene TRBV3-2) and TRBJ2-6; D is unclear. Germline V gene sequence: CDR1 LGHDT, CDR2 YNNKEL (reference sequence). This CDR3 has 14 amino acids. Trimming removed 1 base at V and 4 bases at J, with 5 bases between. Written as DNA, the CDR3 is TGTGCCAGCAGCCAAGCGGTCGGGGCCAACGTCCTGACTTTC. Its translation is CASSQAVGANVLTF.

V is TRBV7-9 and J is TRBJ1-2; TRBD1 agrees at 10 bases. The junction had 13 bases not matched to a gene; V was cut back by 1 base and J by 8 bases. The CDR3 spans 17 residues. Germline V CDR1 and CDR2: SEHNR, FQNEAQ (reference sequence). The CDR3 region has the DNA TGTGCCAGCAGCTTAGAAGGGACAGGGGCAGACGCAGGGGGCTACACCTTC. As protein: CASSLEGTGADAGGYTF.

CDR3 region: CASSPDNSNQPQHF. In DNA form, the CDR3 reads TGTGCCAGCTCACCCGACAATAGCAATCAGCCCCAGCATTTT. This rearrangement joins TRBV18 to TRBJ1-5, with unresolved D. Germline CDR1 KGHSH, CDR2 LQKENI. The CDR3 totals 14 residues. V lost 3 bases and J 0 bases, leaving 6 bases between the germline ends.

This clone was observed once. V gene TRBV6-5 combines with J gene TRBJ1-5; maybe TRBD1 (6 bases). The CDR3 spans 12 residues. Germline lookup yields CDR1 MNHEY and CDR2 SVGAGI. Trimming took off 2 bases at V and 10 bases at J, with 9 bases between the two ends. CDR3 loop: CASSYGGGPQHF. CDR3 DNA: TGTGCCAGCAGTTACGGGGGCGGCCCCCAGCATTTT.

V usage is TRBV5-4 and J usage is TRBJ2-5; 11 nucleotides line up with TRBD2. The CDR3 sequence is 14 residues long. Germline loops: CDR1 SGHNT, CDR2 YYREEE (reference sequence). V trimming: 4 bases; J trimming: 3 bases; junction bases outside the gene matches: 2. The CDR3 DNA is TGTGCCAGCAGCGCGGGACTAGCGGAAGAGACCCAGTACTTC. Its protein product is CASSAGLAEETQYF.

The chain has TRBV6-5 and TRBJ1-5, with D perhaps matching TRBD1 (6 bases). The CDR3 runs to 13 residues. The V end was cut by 6 bases, the J end by 5 bases, with 11 bases between. Germline CDR1 MNHEY, CDR2 SVGAGI. The CDR3 sequence: CASRSRGDQPQHF. The DNA of the CDR3 is TGTGCCAGCAGGAGCAGGGGAGATCAGCCCCAGCATTTT.

In DNA, the CDR3 is TGTGCCAGCAGCTTCGACAGGGCCACTGAAGCTTTCTTT. As protein: CASSFDRATEAFF. V gene TRBV7-2 combines with J gene TRBJ1-1; TRBD1 agrees at 7 bases. CDR3 size: 13 residues. From germline, CDR1 is SGHTA and CDR2 FQGNSA. Trimming cost V 3 bases and J 4 bases; bases outside gene matches: 2.

V is TRBV10-2 and J is TRBJ1-2, with D unclear. Looked up from germline, CDR1 is WSHSY and CDR2 is SAAADI. V lost 3 bases and J lost 2, with 7 bases in between. This CDR3 comprises 13 residues. CDR3 sequence reads: CASSDGENYGYTF. The CDR3 region has the DNA TGCGCCAGCAGTGACGGGGAGAACTATGGCTACACCTTC.

V is TRBV7-3 and J is TRBJ2-1, with D possibly matching TRBD1 (5 bases). The V end lost 3 bases, the J end lost 13 bases, and 13 bases lay between the germline ends. This CDR3 has 12 residues. Germline V lookup: CDR1 SGHTA, CDR2 FQGTGA. CDR3 nucleotides: TGTGCCAGCAGCTTTGGAGACAGCCGCCAGTTCTTC. This translates into CASSFGDSRQFF.

The chain couples TRBV7-9 to TRBJ2-5; 7 bases map to TRBD1. CDR1 and CDR2 from the germline V gene are SEHNR and FQNEAQ (reference sequence). V shed 2 bases and J 6 bases; nucleotides not matched to a gene: 6. The CDR3 is made up of 14 amino acids. The CDR3 region is CASSLPGQSKTQYF. As DNA, the CDR3 is TGTGCCAGCAGCTTACCGGGACAGTCGAAGACCCAGTACTTC.

This chain joins TRBV10-3 and TRBJ2-3, with D unresolved. This CDR3 region has 11 residues. Germline CDR1 ENHRY, CDR2 SYGVKD. V shed 8 bases and J shed 1 base, with 4 bases lying between them. DNA of the CDR3: TGTGCCATCGAGGGCACAGATACGCAGTATTTT. It is translated as CAIEGTDTQYF.

J is TRBJ2-3 and V is TRBV4-3; D is uncertain. The germline gives CDR1 LGHNA, CDR2 YSLEER. The ends were cut back, 1 base at V and 2 bases at J, with 7 bases in the middle. The CDR3 length is 14 residues. The CDR3 here is CASSQGQSTDTQYF. The DNA of the CDR3 is TGCGCCAGCAGCCAAGGGCAGTCCACAGATACGCAGTATTTT.

The rearrangement uses TRBV29-1 and TRBJ2-3; TRBD1 might be the D (6 bases). CDR3 size: 14 residues. Germline CDR1 SQVTM, CDR2 ANQGSEA. V was pared by 2 bases and J by 10 bases, with 19 bases between. CDR3 bases: TGCAGCGTTGAACGGACAGCACAGATAGCCCCGCAGTATTTT. It encodes CSVERTAQIAPQYF.